This T cell receptor (beta chain) was sequenced for a study of human T cells and chemical hapten exposure. General observations from the study: Counts of TCRs above 1 in 1000 frequency stayed unchanged with DPC sensitization.

There are a few counts of this clonotype. Antigen unknown. Germline loops: CDR1 MGHRA, CDR2 YSYEKL. The CDR3 has 16 residues. J gave up 0 bases and V 2 bases, and 4 bases lay outside the gene matches. TCRdb called the RACE reads again in MiXCR, with one record for every CDR3 protein. Among tens of thousands of distinct CDR3 sequences listed, 8% to 10% were seen once. As to time point: pre-sensitization, week 0. The treatment is: therapeutic diphenylcyclopropenone sensitization with weekly scalp DPC. The clonotype comes from a woman between 40 and 55 years old with alopecia areata. Some clones in this sample may be carry-over from other donors' samples. V is TRBV4-1 and J is TRBJ2-5, with 9 bases aligning to TRBD1. This material consisted of whole blood, taken in connection with sensitization to the hapten diphenylcyclopropenone (DPC). The CDR3 DNA reads TGCGCCAGCAGCCAACCGACAGGGGGGTACCAAGAGACCCAGTACTTC. Protein sequence: CASSQPTGGYQETQYF.